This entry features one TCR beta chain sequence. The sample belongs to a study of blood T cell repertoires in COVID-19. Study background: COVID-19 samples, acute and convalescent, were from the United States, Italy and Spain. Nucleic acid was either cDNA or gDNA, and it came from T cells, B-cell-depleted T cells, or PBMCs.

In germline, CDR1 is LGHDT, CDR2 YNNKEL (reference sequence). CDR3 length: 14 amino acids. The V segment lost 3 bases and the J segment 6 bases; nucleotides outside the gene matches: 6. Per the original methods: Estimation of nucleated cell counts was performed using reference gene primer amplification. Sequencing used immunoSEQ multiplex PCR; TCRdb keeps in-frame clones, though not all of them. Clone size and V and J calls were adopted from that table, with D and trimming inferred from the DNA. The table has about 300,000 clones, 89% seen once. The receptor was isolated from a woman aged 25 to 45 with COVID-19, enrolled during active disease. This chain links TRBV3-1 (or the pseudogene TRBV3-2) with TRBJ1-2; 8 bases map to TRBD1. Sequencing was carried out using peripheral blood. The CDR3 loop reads CASSQMPGGDGYTF. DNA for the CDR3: TGTGCCAGCAGCCAGATGCCAGGGGGCGATGGCTACACCTTC.